This record concerns one T cell receptor (beta chain) sequence. The antigen is undetermined. Germline CDR1 and CDR2: SGHRS and YFSETQ. The CDR3 totals 16 residues. V shed 2 bases, J shed 2 bases, and the junction held 3 bases outside the gene matches. The data belong to a study of vaccination effects on CD4 cells after COVID-19. Following 10 days of culture, CD4+ T cells were isolated. The participants, recipients of two vaccine doses, got either BNT162b2 or mRNA-1273. Sequenced by immunoSEQ multiplex PCR; TCRdb stores in-frame clones only, minus some. The data show more than 55,000 clones, under 85% seen once. Findings of the study overall: Clones that were induced by infection or by vaccine showed marked contraction late after vaccination.

The receptor was isolated from a human donor who received a COVID-19 vaccine. V and J are TRBV5-1 and TRBJ2-6; 8 bases are shared with TRBD1. Sequencing was performed on CD4+ T cells from PBMCs cultured without peptide, taken after COVID-19 vaccination. The CDR3 DNA reads as TGCGCCAGCAGCTTACAGGGGGACCCTGGGGCCAACGTCCTGACTTTC. The encoded protein is CASSLQGDPGANVLTF.